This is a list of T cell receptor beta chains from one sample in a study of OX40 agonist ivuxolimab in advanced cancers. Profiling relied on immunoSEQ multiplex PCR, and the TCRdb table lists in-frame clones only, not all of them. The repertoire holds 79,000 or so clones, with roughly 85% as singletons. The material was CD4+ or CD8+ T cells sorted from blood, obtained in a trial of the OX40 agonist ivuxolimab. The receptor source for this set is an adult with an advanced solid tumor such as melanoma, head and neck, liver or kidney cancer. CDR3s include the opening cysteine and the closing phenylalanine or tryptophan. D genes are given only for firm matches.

CASSVLQGGNYGYTF	TRBD1	TRBV9	TRBJ1-2
CASRGTSGGLQYF	TRBD2	TRBV30	TRBJ2-7
CASSPLGWEGTGELFF	TRBD2	TRBV9	TRBJ2-2
CASSVRDPSSGANVLTF	.	TRBV19	TRBJ2-6
CASSRGDSYNEQFF	.	TRBV7-3	TRBJ2-1
CASSEADQGGQETQYF	.	TRBV6-1	TRBJ2-5
CAWSVRSGQPQHF	.	TRBV30	TRBJ1-5
CASSLGWWEGSSSPLHF	.	TRBV7-2	TRBJ1-6
CASSSPGGKNQPQHF	TRBD1	TRBV28	TRBJ1-5
CASSQTGTGNYGYTF	TRBD1	TRBV18	TRBJ1-2
CASGRAGTTDTQYF	TRBD2	TRBV25-1	TRBJ2-3
CAISEPAGTVRTSPNYGYTF	.	TRBV10-3	TRBJ1-2